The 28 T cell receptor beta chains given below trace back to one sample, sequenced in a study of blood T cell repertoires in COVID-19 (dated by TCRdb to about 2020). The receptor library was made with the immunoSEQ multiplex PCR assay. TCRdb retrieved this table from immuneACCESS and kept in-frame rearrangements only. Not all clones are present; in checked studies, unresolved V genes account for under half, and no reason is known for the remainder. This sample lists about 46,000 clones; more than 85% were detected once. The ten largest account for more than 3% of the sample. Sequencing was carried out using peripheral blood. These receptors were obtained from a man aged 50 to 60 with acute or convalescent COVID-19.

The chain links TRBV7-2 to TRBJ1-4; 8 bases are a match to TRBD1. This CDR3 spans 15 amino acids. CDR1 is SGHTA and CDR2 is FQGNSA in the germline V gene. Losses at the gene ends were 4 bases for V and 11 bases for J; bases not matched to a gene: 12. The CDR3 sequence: CASSSTGAQRSKLFF. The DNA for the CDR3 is TGTGCCAGCAGCTCGACAGGGGCACAAAGATCTAAACTGTTTTTT.

The CDR3 here is CASSLWQDLANYGYTF. CDR3 nucleotide sequence: TGTGCCAGCAGCTTGTGGCAGGACTTAGCTAACTATGGCTACACCTTC. The rearrangement joins TRBV5-6 to TRBJ1-2; D not resolved. V was shortened by 1 base and J by 0 bases, with 13 bases between the two germline ends. Looked up from germline, CDR1 is SGHDT and CDR2 is YYEEEE. There are 16 residues in the CDR3.

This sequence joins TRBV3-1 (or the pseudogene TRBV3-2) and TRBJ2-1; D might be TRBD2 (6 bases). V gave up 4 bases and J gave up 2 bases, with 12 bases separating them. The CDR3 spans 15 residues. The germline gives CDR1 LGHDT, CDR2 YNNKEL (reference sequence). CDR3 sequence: CASSPLWGAYNEQFF. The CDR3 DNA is TGTGCCAGCAGCCCCCTCTGGGGGGCCTACAATGAGCAGTTCTTC.

This CDR3 is CASQGLSGNTIYF. The CDR3 region has the DNA TGTGCCAGCCAGGGACTTTCTGGAAACACCATATATTTT. The V gene is TRBV6-5, the J gene TRBJ1-3; D possibly corresponds to TRBD1 (5 bases). Germline V CDR1 and CDR2: MNHEY, SVGAGI. This CDR3 has 13 amino acids. With 8 bases removed from V and 1 base from J, the gap between germline ends came to 9 bases.

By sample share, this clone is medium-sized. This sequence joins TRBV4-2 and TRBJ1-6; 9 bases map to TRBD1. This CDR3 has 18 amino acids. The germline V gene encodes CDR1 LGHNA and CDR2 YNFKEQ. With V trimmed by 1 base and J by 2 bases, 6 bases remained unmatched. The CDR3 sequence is CASSQGTGGVTYNSPLHF. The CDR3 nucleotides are TGTGCCAGCAGCCAAGGAACAGGGGGCGTCACCTATAATTCACCCCTCCACTTT.

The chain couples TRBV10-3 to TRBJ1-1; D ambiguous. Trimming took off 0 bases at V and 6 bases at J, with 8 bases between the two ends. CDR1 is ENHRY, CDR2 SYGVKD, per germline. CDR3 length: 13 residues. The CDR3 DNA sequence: TGTGCCATCAGTGAGTCGAGTACCGCTGAAGCTTTCTTT. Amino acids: CAISESSTAEAFF.

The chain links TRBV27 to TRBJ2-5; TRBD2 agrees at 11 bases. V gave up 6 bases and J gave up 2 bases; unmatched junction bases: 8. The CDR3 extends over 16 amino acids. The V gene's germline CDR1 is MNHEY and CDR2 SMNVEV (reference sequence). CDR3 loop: CASSSPTSGVQETQYF. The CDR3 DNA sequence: TGTGCCAGCAGCTCTCCGACTAGCGGGGTGCAAGAGACCCAGTACTTC.

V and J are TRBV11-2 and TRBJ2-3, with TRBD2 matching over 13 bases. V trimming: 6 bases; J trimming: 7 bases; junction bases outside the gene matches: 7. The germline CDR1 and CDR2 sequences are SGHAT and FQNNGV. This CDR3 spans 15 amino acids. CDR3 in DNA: TGTGCCAGCAGAAAAACCGGGACTAGCGGGAATACGCAGTATTTT. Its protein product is CASRKTGTSGNTQYF.

CDR3 coding DNA: TGTGCCAGCAGTTACGCCACTTCGGGCTATGGCTACACCTTC. Its protein product is CASSYATSGYGYTF. This chain joins TRBV6-5 and TRBJ1-2; D not certain. Trimming shortened V by 2 bases and J by 4 bases, and 11 bases separated the two germline ends. This CDR3 has 14 amino acids. In germline, CDR1 is MNHEY, CDR2 SVGAGI.

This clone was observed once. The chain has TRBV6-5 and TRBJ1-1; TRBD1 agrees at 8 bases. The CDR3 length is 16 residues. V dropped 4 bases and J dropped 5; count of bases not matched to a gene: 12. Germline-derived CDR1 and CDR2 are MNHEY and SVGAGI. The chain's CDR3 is CASSWRPGTGQTEAFF. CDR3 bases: TGTGCCAGCAGTTGGCGACCCGGGACAGGTCAGACTGAAGCTTTCTTT.

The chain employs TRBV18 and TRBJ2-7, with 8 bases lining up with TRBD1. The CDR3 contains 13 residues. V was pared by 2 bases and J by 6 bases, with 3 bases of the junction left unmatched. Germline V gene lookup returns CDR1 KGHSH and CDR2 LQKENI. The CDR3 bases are TGTGCCAGCTCACCATGGACAGGGCGCGAGCAGTACTTC. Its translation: CASSPWTGREQYF.

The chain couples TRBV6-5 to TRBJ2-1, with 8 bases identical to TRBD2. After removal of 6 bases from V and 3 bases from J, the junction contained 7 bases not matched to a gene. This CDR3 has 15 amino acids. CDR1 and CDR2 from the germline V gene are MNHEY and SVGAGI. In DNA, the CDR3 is TGTGCCAGCAGGGCACCGGGAGGGCACTACAATGAGCAGTTCTTC. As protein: CASRAPGGHYNEQFF.

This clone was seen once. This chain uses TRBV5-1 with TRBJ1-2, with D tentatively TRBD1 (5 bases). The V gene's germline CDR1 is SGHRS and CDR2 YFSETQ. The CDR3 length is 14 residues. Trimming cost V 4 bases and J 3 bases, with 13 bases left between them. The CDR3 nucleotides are TGCGCCAGCAGCGAGGGCGGGGCAGACTATGGCTACACCTTC. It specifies CASSEGGADYGYTF.

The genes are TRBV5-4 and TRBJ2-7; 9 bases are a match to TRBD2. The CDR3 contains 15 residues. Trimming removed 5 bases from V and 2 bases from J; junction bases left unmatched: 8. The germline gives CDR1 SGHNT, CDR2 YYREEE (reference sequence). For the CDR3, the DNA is TGTGCCAGCAGTCCCGATGCTAGCGGGACCTACGAGCAGTACTTC. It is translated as CASSPDASGTYEQYF.

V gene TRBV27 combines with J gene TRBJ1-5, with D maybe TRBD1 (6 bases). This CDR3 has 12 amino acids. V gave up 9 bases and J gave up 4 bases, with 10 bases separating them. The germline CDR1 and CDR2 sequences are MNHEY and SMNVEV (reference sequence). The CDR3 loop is CARQGINQPQHF. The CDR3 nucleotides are TGTGCCAGACAGGGTATAAATCAGCCCCAGCATTTT.

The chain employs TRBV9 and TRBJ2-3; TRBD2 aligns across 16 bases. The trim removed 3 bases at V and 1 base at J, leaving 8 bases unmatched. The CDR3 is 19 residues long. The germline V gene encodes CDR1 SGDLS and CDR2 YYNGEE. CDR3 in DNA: TGTGCCAGCAGCGCCCTGGGACTAGCGGGGGGGCAACGCACAGATACGCAGTATTTT. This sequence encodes CASSALGLAGGQRTDTQYF.

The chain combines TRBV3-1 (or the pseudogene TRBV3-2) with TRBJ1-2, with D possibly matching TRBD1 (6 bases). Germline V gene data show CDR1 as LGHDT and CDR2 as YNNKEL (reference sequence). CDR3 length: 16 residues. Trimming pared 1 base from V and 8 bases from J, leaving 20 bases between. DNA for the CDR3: TGTGCCAGCAGCCAAGGCCGACAGGCCCTCCGAGGAGGCTACACCTTC. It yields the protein CASSQGRQALRGGYTF.

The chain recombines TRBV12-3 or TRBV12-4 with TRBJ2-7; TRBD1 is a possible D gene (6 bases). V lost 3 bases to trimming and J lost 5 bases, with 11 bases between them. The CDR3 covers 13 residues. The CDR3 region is CASSLNRVDEQYF. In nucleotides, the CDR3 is TGTGCCAGCAGTTTGAACAGGGTGGACGAGCAGTACTTC.

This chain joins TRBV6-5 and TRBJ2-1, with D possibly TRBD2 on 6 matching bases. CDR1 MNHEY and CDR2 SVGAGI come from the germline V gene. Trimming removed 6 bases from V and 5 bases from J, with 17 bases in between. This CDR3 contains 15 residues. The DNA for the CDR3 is TGTGCCAGCAGGGAGGGCCCAGGAACAAACAATGAGCAGTTCTTC. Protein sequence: CASREGPGTNNEQFF.

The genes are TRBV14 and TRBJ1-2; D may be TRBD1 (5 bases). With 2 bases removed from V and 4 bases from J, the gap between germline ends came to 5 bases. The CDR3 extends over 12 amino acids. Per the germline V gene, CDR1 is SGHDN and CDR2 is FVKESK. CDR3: CASSQTGYGYTF. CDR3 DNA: TGTGCCAGCAGCCAAACAGGCTATGGCTACACCTTC.

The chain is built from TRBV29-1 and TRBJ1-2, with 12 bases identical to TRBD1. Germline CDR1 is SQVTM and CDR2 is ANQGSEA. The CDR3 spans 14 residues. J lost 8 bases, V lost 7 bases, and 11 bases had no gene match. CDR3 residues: CSAIKGQGAWGYTF. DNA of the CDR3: TGCAGCGCAATAAAGGGACAGGGGGCGTGGGGCTACACCTTC.

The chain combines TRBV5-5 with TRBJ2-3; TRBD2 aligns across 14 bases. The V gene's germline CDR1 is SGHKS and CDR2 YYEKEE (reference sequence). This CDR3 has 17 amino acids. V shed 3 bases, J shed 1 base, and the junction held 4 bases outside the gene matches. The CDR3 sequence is CASSSPGLAGGTDTQYF. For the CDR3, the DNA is TGTGCCAGCAGCTCGCCGGGACTAGCGGGGGGCACAGATACGCAGTATTTT.

The CDR3 DNA reads as TGTGCCAGTAGAGGGAACAGGGGGTCGATCAATGAGCAGTTCTTC. Protein sequence: CASRGNRGSINEQFF. The chain carries TRBV19 and TRBJ2-1, with TRBD1 matching over 8 bases. Germline CDR1 reads LNHDA; CDR2 reads SQIVND (reference sequence). The CDR3 extends over 15 amino acids. V lost 6 bases to trimming and J lost 6 bases; unmatched junction nucleotides: 10.

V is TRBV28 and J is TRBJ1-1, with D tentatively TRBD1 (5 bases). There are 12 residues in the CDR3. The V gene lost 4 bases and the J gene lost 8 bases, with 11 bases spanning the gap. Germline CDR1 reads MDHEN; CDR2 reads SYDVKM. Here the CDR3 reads CASSSTGKEAFF. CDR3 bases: TGTGCCAGCAGTTCAACAGGAAAAGAAGCTTTCTTT.

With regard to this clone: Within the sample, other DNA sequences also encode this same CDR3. This chain's CDR3 is CATSDLGQGSYEQYF. CDR3 sequence (DNA): TGTGCCACCAGTGATTTGGGGCAGGGATCCTACGAGCAGTACTTC. The V gene is TRBV24-1, the J gene TRBJ2-7; perhaps TRBD1 as D (5 bases). The CDR3 covers 15 residues. CDR1 is KGHDR and CDR2 is SFDVKD in the germline V gene. The V gene lost 0 bases and the J gene lost 1 base, with 9 bases spanning the gap.

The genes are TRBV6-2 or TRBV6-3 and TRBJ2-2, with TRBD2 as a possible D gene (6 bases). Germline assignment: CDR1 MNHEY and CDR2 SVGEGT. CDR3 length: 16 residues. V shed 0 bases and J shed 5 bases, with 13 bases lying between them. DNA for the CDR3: TGTGCCAGCAGTTACTCGATTTGGCGGGGAACCGGGGAGCTGTTTTTT. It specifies CASSYSIWRGTGELFF.

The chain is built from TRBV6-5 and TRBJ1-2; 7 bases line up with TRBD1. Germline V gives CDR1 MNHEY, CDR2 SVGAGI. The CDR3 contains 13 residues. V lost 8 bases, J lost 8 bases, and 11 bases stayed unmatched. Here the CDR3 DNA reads TGTGCCAGCCTCCCGGGACAGAGTGGAGGCTACACCTTC. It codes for CASLPGQSGGYTF.

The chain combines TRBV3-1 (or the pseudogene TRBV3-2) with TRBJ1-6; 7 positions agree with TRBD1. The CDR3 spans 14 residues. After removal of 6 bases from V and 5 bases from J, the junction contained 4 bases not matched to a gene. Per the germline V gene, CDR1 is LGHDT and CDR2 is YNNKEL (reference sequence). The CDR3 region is CASSKGQNNSPLHF. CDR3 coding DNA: TGTGCCAGCAGTAAGGGACAGAATAATTCACCCCTCCACTTT.